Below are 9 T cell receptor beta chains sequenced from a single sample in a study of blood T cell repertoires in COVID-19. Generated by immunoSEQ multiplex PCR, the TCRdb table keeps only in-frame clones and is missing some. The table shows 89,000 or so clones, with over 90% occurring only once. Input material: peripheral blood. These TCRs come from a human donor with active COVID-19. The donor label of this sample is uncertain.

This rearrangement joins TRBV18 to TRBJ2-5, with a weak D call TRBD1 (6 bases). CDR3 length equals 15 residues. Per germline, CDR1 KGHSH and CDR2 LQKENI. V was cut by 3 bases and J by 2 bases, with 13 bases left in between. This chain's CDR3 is CASSPPTGLQETQYF. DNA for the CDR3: TGTGCCAGCTCACCTCCGACAGGACTGCAAGAGACCCAGTACTTC.

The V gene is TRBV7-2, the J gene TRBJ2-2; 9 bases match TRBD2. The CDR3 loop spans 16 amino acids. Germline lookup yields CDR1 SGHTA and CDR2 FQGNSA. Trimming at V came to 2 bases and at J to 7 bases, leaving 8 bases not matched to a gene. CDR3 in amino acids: CASSLYGGGAGGELFF. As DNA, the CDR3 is TGTGCCAGCAGCTTATATGGCGGGGGGGCCGGCGGGGAGCTGTTTTTT.

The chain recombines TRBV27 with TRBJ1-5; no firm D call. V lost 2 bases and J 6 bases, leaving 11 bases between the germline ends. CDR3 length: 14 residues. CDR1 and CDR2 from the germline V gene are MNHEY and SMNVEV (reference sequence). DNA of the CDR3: TGTGCCAGCAGTTTAACAGTAGGGAGTCAGCCCCAGCATTTT. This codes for CASSLTVGSQPQHF.

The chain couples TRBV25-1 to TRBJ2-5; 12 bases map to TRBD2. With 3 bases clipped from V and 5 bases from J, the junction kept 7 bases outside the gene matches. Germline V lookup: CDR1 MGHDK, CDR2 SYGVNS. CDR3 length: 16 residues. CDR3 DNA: TGTGCCAGCAGTGACCCTAGCGGGAGGGCCGGGGAGACCCAGTACTTC. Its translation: CASSDPSGRAGETQYF. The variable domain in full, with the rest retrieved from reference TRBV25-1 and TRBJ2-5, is EADIYQTPRYLVIGTGKKITLECSQTMGHDKMYWYQQDPGMELHLIHYSYGVNSTEKGDLSSESTVSRIRTEHFPLTLESARPSHTSQYLCASSDPSGRAGETQYFGPGTRLLVL.

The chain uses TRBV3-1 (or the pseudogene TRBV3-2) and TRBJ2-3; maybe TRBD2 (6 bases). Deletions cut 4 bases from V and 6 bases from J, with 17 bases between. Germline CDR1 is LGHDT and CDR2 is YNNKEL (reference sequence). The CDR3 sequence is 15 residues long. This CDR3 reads CASSLGGARGDTQYF. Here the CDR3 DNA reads TGTGCCAGCAGCCTGGGCGGGGCTCGTGGGGATACGCAGTATTTT.

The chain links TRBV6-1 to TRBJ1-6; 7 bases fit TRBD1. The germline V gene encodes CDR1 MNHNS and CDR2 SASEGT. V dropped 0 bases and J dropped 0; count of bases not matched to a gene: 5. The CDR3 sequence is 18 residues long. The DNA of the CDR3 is TGTGCCAGCAGTGAAGCAGACAGGGTCAGCTCCTATAATTCACCCCTCCACTTT. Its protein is CASSEADRVSSYNSPLHF.

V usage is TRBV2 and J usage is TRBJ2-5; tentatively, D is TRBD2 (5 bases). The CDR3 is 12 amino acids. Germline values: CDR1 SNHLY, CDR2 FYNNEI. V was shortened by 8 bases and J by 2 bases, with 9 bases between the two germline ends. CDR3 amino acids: CASRGWQETQYF. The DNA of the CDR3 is TGTGCCAGCCGGGGATGGCAAGAGACCCAGTACTTC.

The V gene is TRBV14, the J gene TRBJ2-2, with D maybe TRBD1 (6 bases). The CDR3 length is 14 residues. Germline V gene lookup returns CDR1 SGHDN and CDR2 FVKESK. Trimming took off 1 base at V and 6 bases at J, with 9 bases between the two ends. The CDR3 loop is CASSQVRGPGELFF. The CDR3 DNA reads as TGTGCCAGCAGCCAAGTCAGGGGACCCGGGGAGCTGTTTTTT.

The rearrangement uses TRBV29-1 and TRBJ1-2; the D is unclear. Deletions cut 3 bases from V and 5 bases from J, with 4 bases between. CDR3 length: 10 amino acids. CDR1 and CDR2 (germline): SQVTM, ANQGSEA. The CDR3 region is CSVDGYGYTF. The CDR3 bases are TGCAGCGTTGACGGGTATGGCTACACCTTC. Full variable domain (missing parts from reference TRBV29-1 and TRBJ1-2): SAVISQKPSRDICQRGTSLTIQCQVDSQVTMMFWYRQQPGQSLTLIATANQGSEATYESGFVIDKFPISRPNLTFSTLTVSNMSPEDSSIYLCSVDGYGYTFGSGTRLTVV.